The 21 T cell receptor beta chains below come from one sample, sequenced in a study of OX40 agonist ivuxolimab in advanced cancers. TCRdb keeps only in-frame clones here, not all; method: immunoSEQ multiplex PCR. This sample yields about 69,000 clones, of which 80% to 85% are seen a single time; approximately 8% belongs to the top ten. Sequenced material: CD4+ or CD8+ T cells sorted from blood, taken in a trial of the OX40 agonist ivuxolimab. The receptors shown here come from an adult with an advanced solid tumor such as melanoma, head and neck, liver or kidney cancer.

The rearrangement uses TRBV7-6 and TRBJ2-5, with 16 bases lining up with TRBD2. From germline, CDR1 is SGHVS and CDR2 FNYEAQ. The junction had 5 bases not matched to a gene; V was cut back by 5 bases and J by 5 bases. This CDR3 has 16 amino acids. The CDR3 DNA follows: TGTGCCAGCAGCCCGGGACTAGCGGGGGGGCATGAGACCCAGTACTTC. As protein: CASSPGLAGGHETQYF.

The J gene is TRBJ1-4, the V gene TRBV6-6; a possible D gene is TRBD1 (6 bases). The length of the CDR3 is 16 residues. V dropped 0 bases and J dropped 7 bases, with 15 bases sitting between them. CDR1 is MNHNY and CDR2 is SVGAGI in the germline V gene (reference sequence). CDR3 sequence (DNA): TGTGCCAGCAGTTACTCGATCGGCAGGGGCGGTGAAAAACTGTTTTTT. Encoded protein: CASSYSIGRGGEKLFF.

This clone has a handful of counts. The J gene is TRBJ1-2, the V gene TRBV18; D gene ambiguous. With 6 bases removed from V and 6 bases from J, the gap between germline ends came to 14 bases. The CDR3 consists of 13 residues. Germline values: CDR1 KGHSH, CDR2 LQKENI. CDR3 in DNA: TGTGCCAGCTCCCCGGACGGCGAAGATGGCTACACCTTC. It encodes CASSPDGEDGYTF.

In DNA, the CDR3 is TGTGCCAGCAGTTCACCCGTCTATGGCTACACCTTC. It specifies CASSSPVYGYTF. The J gene is TRBJ1-2, the V gene TRBV6-5; D is ambiguous. CDR3 length: 12 residues. Trimming removed 4 bases at V and 4 bases at J, with 7 bases between. Germline loops: CDR1 MNHEY, CDR2 SVGAGI.

The CDR3 DNA follows: TGTGCCAGCAGCTTAGGGGCTGGTTTAGGTGAAGCTTTCTTT. Residues: CASSLGAGLGEAFF. The rearrangement uses TRBV7-9 and TRBJ1-1; D gene uncertain. Germline lookup yields CDR1 SEHNR and CDR2 FQNEAQ (reference sequence). The CDR3 consists of 14 residues. The germline V and J ends were trimmed by 1 base and 7 bases, with 13 bases remaining between them.

This rearrangement joins TRBV7-9 to TRBJ2-5, with TRBD1 identical over 10 bases. Looked up from germline, CDR1 is SEHNR and CDR2 is FQNEAQ (reference sequence). CDR3 length: 15 amino acids. After removal of 3 bases from V and 5 bases from J, the junction contained 6 bases not matched to a gene. In DNA, the CDR3 is TGTGCCAGCAGCTTTGGACAGGGGGAGGGCGAGACCCAGTACTTC. The encoded protein is CASSFGQGEGETQYF.

This clone was detected once. V and J are TRBV7-6 and TRBJ2-3, with a possible D match to TRBD1 (5 bases). The CDR3 spans 16 residues. The V end was cut by 1 base, the J end by 1 base, with 12 bases between. The germline V gene has CDR1 SGHVS and CDR2 FNYEAQ. The CDR3 sequence: CASSLVGVKGTDTQYF. The CDR3 DNA sequence: TGTGCCAGCAGCTTAGTAGGGGTGAAAGGCACAGATACGCAGTATTTT. Full variable domain (missing parts from reference TRBV7-6 and TRBJ2-3): GAGVSQSPRYKVTKRGQDVALRCDPISGHVSLYWYRQALGQGPEFLTYFNYEAQQDKSGLPNDRFSAERPEGSISTLTIQRTEQRDSAMYRCASSLVGVKGTDTQYFGPGTRLTVL.

The rearrangement joins TRBV7-2 to TRBJ2-5; TRBD2 matches at 8 bases. From germline, CDR1 is SGHTA and CDR2 FQGNSA. With 1 base clipped from V and 9 bases from J, the junction kept 10 bases outside the gene matches. CDR3 length: 15 amino acids. The CDR3 region is CASSLEWAGGPPQYF. Written as DNA, the CDR3 is TGTGCCAGCAGCTTAGAGTGGGCGGGAGGTCCGCCCCAGTACTTC. The full variable domain, completed using reference TRBV7-2 and TRBJ2-5, is GAGVSQSPSNKVTEKGKDVELRCDPISGHTALYWYRQSLGQGLEFLIYFQGNSAPDKSGLPSDRFSAERTGGSVSTLTIQRTQQEDSAVYLCASSLEWAGGPPQYFGPGTRLLVL.

V and J are TRBV7-2 and TRBJ1-3, with TRBD1 matching over 7 bases. J lost 0 bases, V lost 7 bases, and 9 bases had no gene match. Germline CDR1 SGHTA, CDR2 FQGNSA. The CDR3 spans 16 residues. CDR3 amino acids: CASNHGTAISGNTIYF. CDR3 DNA: TGTGCCAGCAACCACGGGACAGCGATCTCTGGAAACACCATATATTTT. Together with reference TRBV7-2 and TRBJ1-3, the CDR3 gives the full variable domain: GAGVSQSPSNKVTEKGKDVELRCDPISGHTALYWYRQSLGQGLEFLIYFQGNSAPDKSGLPSDRFSAERTGGSVSTLTIQRTQQEDSAVYLCASNHGTAISGNTIYFGEGSWLTVV.

This clone showed up just a few times. In nucleotides, the CDR3 is TGCGCCAGCAGCTTGACAGGGGTTGGCACAGATACGCAGTATTTT. Encoded protein: CASSLTGVGTDTQYF. V gene TRBV10-2 combines with J gene TRBJ2-3, with 8 positions matching TRBD1. With 6 bases clipped from V and 1 base from J, the junction kept 6 bases outside the gene matches. The germline gives CDR1 WSHSY, CDR2 SAAADI. There are 15 residues in the CDR3.

The chain uses TRBV6-6 and TRBJ1-5, with 9 bases aligning to TRBD1. Germline-derived CDR1 and CDR2 are MNHNY and SVGAGI (reference sequence). The trim removed 5 bases at V and 3 bases at J, leaving 5 bases unmatched. The CDR3 is 15 amino acids. The CDR3 protein is CASSPGTGNNQPQHF. The CDR3, as DNA: TGTGCCAGCAGTCCCGGGACAGGGAACAATCAGCCCCAGCATTTT.

The CDR3 loop is CASSLTPDSSETQYF. The CDR3, as DNA: TGCGCCAGCAGTCTGACTCCGGACAGCTCAGAGACCCAGTACTTC. The chain carries TRBV4-1 and TRBJ2-5; TRBD1 might be the D (6 bases). There are 15 residues in the CDR3. V gave up 6 bases and J gave up 4 bases, with 18 bases separating them. CDR1 and CDR2 from the germline V gene are MGHRA and YSYEKL.

The rearrangement links TRBV18 to TRBJ2-3, with unresolved D. Germline V CDR1 and CDR2: KGHSH, LQKENI. CDR3 length equals 12 residues. V lost 3 bases and J 10 bases, leaving 11 bases between the germline ends. Here the CDR3 reads CASSPDQTAQYF. CDR3 bases: TGTGCCAGCTCACCGGACCAGACGGCGCAGTATTTT.

This clone was counted once. The rearrangement joins TRBV29-1 to TRBJ2-1; 9 bases map to TRBD1. CDR3 length: 14 amino acids. Germline CDR1 SQVTM, CDR2 ANQGSEA. After removal of 7 bases from V and 4 bases from J, the junction contained 8 bases not matched to a gene. The CDR3 DNA sequence: TGCAGCGCATCGGACAGGGGACAATACAATGAGCAGTTCTTC. Translation: CSASDRGQYNEQFF.

The chain recombines TRBV9 with TRBJ1-1; no reliable D call. V lost 3 bases and J lost 3, with 15 bases in between. There are 15 residues in the CDR3. CDR1 is SGDLS and CDR2 is YYNGEE in the germline V gene. The CDR3 region has the DNA TGTGCCAGCAGCGCCTCAAGCCGGGATTACACTGAAGCTTTCTTT. Translating gives CASSASSRDYTEAFF.

This clone turned up a few times. The chain has TRBV6-5 and TRBJ2-2, with D unclear. Germline V lookup: CDR1 MNHEY, CDR2 SVGAGI. The V gene lost 5 bases and the J gene lost 13 bases, with 17 bases spanning the gap. The CDR3 runs 13 residues. The CDR3 DNA sequence: TGTGCCAGCAGTCCCGAGTCACCGGAAGGGCTGTTTTTT. Protein sequence: CASSPESPEGLFF.

The chain carries TRBV9 and TRBJ2-1; 13 bases are a match to TRBD2. The CDR3 is made up of 15 amino acids. Germline CDR1 is SGDLS and CDR2 is YYNGEE. The junction had 5 bases not matched to a gene; V was cut back by 8 bases and J by 3 bases. The chain's CDR3 is CASATSGGHYNEQFF. The CDR3 nucleotides read TGTGCCAGTGCGACTAGCGGGGGGCACTACAATGAGCAGTTCTTC.

The rearrangement uses TRBV5-4 and TRBJ1-2; tentatively, D is TRBD1 (6 bases). V was shortened by 2 bases and J by 4 bases, with 12 bases between the two germline ends. The CDR3 has 14 amino acids. Per germline, CDR1 SGHNT and CDR2 YYREEE (reference sequence). This CDR3 is CASSLGGQAYGYTF. DNA for the CDR3: TGTGCCAGCAGCTTAGGGGGGCAAGCCTATGGCTACACCTTC.

The chain employs TRBV6-4 and TRBJ1-2, with D tentatively TRBD1 (5 bases). Germline V gene lookup returns CDR1 MRHNA and CDR2 SNTAGT. Between the trimmed V and J ends, which lost 7 bases and 6 bases, there was a span of 15 bases. The CDR3 consists of 13 residues. The CDR3 loop reads CASTEYKGDGYTF. DNA of the CDR3: TGTGCCAGCACCGAGTATAAAGGGGATGGCTACACCTTC.

The chain employs TRBV5-1 and TRBJ2-1; 8 bases are a match to TRBD2. This CDR3 comprises 16 residues. Germline CDR1 reads SGHRS; CDR2 reads YFSETQ. With 4 bases clipped from V and 4 bases from J, the junction kept 10 bases outside the gene matches. This chain's CDR3 is CASSPAGSGSYNEQFF. The DNA of the CDR3 is TGCGCCAGCAGCCCCGCAGGGAGCGGGAGTTACAATGAGCAGTTCTTC.

This clone showed up just a few times. The junction shows a germline mismatch at one end, possibly a read error. The gene calls are TRBV7-3 and TRBJ2-2; 9 nucleotides agree with TRBD1. The CDR3 extends over 15 amino acids. Germline assignment: CDR1 SGHTA and CDR2 FQGTGA. The CDR3 DNA sequence: TGTGCCAGCAGCTCCGGACAGGGGAACGCCGGGGAGCTGTTTTTT. It specifies CASSSGQGNAGELFF.